A selection of T cell receptor beta chains follows, all from one sample in a study of blood T cells in healthy people across ages. TCRdb recomputed calls from the 5' RACE reads with MiXCR, one row per CDR3 protein. Found here are over 450,000 distinct CDR3 sequences, approximately 25% of them singletons; the top ten hold around 10%. These records were also assigned to another study, of T cells of mothers and their children.

Specimen: blood. These receptors all stem from a boy aged 10-17 years in good health. Each CDR3 is given without its conserved first and last residue.

CDR3aa: ASSGGTGGSNEQF
j_gene: TRBJ2-1
v_gene: TRBV9

CDR3aa: ASSQREWTGKNEKLF
j_gene: TRBJ1-4
v_gene: TRBV4-2

CDR3aa: SARSFPGQAELYEQY
j_gene: TRBJ2-7
v_gene: TRBV20-1

CDR3aa: ASTSRTSGKVEETQY
j_gene: TRBJ2-5
v_gene: TRBV21-1

CDR3aa: ASSWAENSNQPQH
j_gene: TRBJ1-5
v_gene: TRBV7-4

CDR3aa: ASSTRDRPSYNEQF
j_gene: TRBJ2-1
v_gene: TRBV6-2/TRBV6-3

CDR3aa: ASSSSDMNYGYT
j_gene: TRBJ1-2
v_gene: TRBV28

CDR3aa: SVGRSSSYNEQF
j_gene: TRBJ2-1
v_gene: TRBV29-1

CDR3aa: ASSLRWPSGRVNNEQF
j_gene: TRBJ2-1
v_gene: TRBV7-2

CDR3aa: ASSQGLAGIQETQY
j_gene: TRBJ2-5
v_gene: TRBV14

CDR3aa: ASSPITGGIYNEQF
j_gene: TRBJ2-1
v_gene: TRBV3-1

CDR3aa: ASSLGGTLLTLAKNIQY
j_gene: TRBJ2-4
v_gene: TRBV13

CDR3aa: ASTPTGRNYGYT
j_gene: TRBJ1-2
v_gene: TRBV28

CDR3aa: SVEGGQEIPYEQY
j_gene: TRBJ2-7
v_gene: TRBV29-1

CDR3aa: ASSLTPGEQF
j_gene: TRBJ2-1
v_gene: TRBV7-2

CDR3aa: SVVDTKYGYT
j_gene: TRBJ1-2
v_gene: TRBV29-1

CDR3aa: ASAPGGQGNQPQH
j_gene: TRBJ1-5
v_gene: TRBV2

CDR3aa: ASSQDPPGTGPYEQY
j_gene: TRBJ2-7
v_gene: TRBV4-1

CDR3aa: ASSRAYGYT
j_gene: TRBJ1-2
v_gene: TRBV7-9